This T cell receptor beta chain was observed in a study of CD8 T cells in ankylosing spondylitis. Findings and caveats of the study: Disease-linked clones, CD8+, were relatively rare in peripheral blood. Reportedly, significant enrichment of disease-linked clones occurred in matched ankylosing spondylitis synovial fluid. Previously reported in reactive arthritis synovial fluid and blood were some of the motif variants. Ankylosing spondylitis blood appeared to carry a characteristic TCR beta motif of fewer than 10 highly homologous variants.

Germline CDR1 is SNHLY and CDR2 is FYNNEI. V lost 1 base to trimming and J lost 6 bases, with 9 bases between them. The CDR3 extends over 13 amino acids. 5'-RACE, quantitative and with molecular barcodes, yielded the TCR beta libraries. TCRdb re-analysed the 5' RACE reads in MiXCR, keeping a single row per CDR3 protein. The table records hundreds of thousands of distinct CDR3 sequences, about 13% of them present only once. This clonotype has just a few counts. No antigen is known for it. V and J are TRBV2 and TRBJ2-5, with D maybe TRBD2 (6 bases). Input material: blood, either unsorted or a sorted T cell fraction (not recorded which). The source is a male donor with ankylosing spondylitis. In nucleotides, the CDR3 is TGTGCCAGCAGTGAAGAAGGGAGGCAGACCCAGTACTTC. It translates to CASSEEGRQTQYF.